A selection of T cell receptor beta chains follows, all from one sample in a study of blood T cell repertoires in COVID-19. Some clones are missing from TCRdb's copy, which holds only in-frame ones; the method was immunoSEQ multiplex PCR. Of some 65,000 clones in the sample, approximately 83% were seen once. Sequenced material: peripheral blood. These receptors came from a man aged 35-49 years with COVID-19, enrolled during active disease. CDR3s include the opening cysteine and the closing phenylalanine or tryptophan. D genes are given only for firm matches.

>TRBV19|TRBD1|TRBJ1-2
CASSIEGQGATGYTF
>TRBV30|.|TRBJ1-3
CAWSVRGFGNTIYF
>TRBV6-1|.|TRBJ1-1
CASSETGRTEAFF
>TRBV29-1|TRBD1|TRBJ2-7
CSVEAGTGTDEQYF
>TRBV30|.|TRBJ2-7
CASSESYEQYF
>TRBV30|TRBD1|TRBJ1-5
CAWGQGINQPQHF
>TRBV7-9|.|TRBJ1-5
CASSLRQFDQPQHF
>TRBV27|TRBD2|TRBJ2-5
CASSLSQGLAGGRETQYF
>TRBV5-6|.|TRBJ2-1
CASSFIVQAGNEQFF
>TRBV12-5|TRBD1|TRBJ1-5
CASGSEPTGGSNQPQHF
>TRBV2|.|TRBJ2-7
CASRRLDIGGSYEQYF
>TRBV12-5|TRBD1|TRBJ1-1
CASGPRQGAQSTEAFF
>TRBV19|.|TRBJ1-2
CASSKAGGQTAWGYTF
>TRBV19|.|TRBJ2-7
CASSRSLEGSDEQYF
>TRBV2|TRBD1|TRBJ1-1
CASAGTGVVEAFF